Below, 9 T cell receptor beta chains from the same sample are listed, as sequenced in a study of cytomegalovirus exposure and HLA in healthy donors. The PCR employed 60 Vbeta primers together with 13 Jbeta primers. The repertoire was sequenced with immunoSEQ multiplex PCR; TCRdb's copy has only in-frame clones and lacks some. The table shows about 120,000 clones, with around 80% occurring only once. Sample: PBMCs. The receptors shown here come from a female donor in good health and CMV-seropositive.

CDR3 in DNA: TGTGCCAGCAGCTTATCCGGGACAGGGAGTGAAAAACTGTTTTTT. Protein sequence: CASSLSGTGSEKLFF. J is TRBJ1-4 and V is TRBV7-2; 9 nucleotides agree with TRBD1. Germline loops: CDR1 SGHTA, CDR2 FQGNSA. The CDR3 covers 15 residues. V lost 2 bases, J lost 7 bases, and 5 bases stayed unmatched.

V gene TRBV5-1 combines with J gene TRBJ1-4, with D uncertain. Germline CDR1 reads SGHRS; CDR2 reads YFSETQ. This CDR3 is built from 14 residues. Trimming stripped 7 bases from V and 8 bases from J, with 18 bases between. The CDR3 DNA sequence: TGCGCCAGCTGTTCGTCGGCAGGTTCAGAAAAACTGTTTTTT. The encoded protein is CASCSSAGSEKLFF.

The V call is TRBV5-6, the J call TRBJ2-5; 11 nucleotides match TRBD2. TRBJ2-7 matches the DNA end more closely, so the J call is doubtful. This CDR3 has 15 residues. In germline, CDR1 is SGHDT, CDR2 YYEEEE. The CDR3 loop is CASSLLAGALYEQYF. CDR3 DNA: TGTGCCAGCAGCTTACTAGCGGGGGCCCTCTACGAGCAGTACTTC.

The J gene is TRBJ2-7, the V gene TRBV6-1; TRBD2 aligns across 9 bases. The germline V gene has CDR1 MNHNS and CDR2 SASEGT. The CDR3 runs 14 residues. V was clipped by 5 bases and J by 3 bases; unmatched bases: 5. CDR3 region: CASSRRTSDYEQYF. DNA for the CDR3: TGTGCCAGCAGTAGAAGGACTAGCGACTACGAGCAGTACTTC.

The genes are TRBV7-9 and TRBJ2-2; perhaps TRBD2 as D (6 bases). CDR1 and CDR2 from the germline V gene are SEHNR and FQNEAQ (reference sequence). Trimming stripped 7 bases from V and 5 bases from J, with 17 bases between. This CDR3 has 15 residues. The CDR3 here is CASTTGTPATGELFF. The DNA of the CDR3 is TGTGCCAGCACCACCGGGACTCCCGCGACCGGGGAGCTGTTTTTT.

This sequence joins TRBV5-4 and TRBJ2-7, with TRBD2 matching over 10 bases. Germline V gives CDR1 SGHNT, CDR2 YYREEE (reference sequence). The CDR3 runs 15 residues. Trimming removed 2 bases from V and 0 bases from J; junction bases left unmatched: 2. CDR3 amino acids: CASSLLAGSSYEQYF. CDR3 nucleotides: TGTGCCAGCAGCTTACTAGCGGGAAGCTCCTACGAGCAGTACTTC.

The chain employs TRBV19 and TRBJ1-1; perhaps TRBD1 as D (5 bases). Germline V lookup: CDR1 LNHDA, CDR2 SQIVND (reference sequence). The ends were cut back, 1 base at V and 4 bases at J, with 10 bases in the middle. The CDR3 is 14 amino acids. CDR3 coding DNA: TGTGCCAGTAGTATAGCTGGGGGACTCACTGAAGCTTTCTTT. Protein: CASSIAGGLTEAFF.

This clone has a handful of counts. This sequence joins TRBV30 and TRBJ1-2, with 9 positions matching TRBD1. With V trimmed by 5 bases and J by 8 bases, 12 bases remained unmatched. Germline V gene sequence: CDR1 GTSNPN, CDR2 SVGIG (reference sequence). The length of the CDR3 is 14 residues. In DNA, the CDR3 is TGTGCCTGGGTCGAAGGACAGGGGCCATACGGCTACACCTTC. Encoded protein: CAWVEGQGPYGYTF. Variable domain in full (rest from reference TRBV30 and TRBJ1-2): SQTIHQWPATLVQPVGSPLSLECTVEGTSNPNLYWYRQAAGRGLQLLFYSVGIGQISSEVPQNLSASRPQDRQFILSSKKLLLSDSGFYLCAWVEGQGPYGYTFGSGTRLTVV.

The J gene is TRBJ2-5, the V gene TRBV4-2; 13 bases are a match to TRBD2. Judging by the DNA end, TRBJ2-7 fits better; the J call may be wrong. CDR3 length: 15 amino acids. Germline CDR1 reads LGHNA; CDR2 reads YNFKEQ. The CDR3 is CASRDTSGGAGEQYF. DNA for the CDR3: TGTGCCAGCAGGGATACTAGCGGGGGGGCGGGCGAGCAGTACTTC.